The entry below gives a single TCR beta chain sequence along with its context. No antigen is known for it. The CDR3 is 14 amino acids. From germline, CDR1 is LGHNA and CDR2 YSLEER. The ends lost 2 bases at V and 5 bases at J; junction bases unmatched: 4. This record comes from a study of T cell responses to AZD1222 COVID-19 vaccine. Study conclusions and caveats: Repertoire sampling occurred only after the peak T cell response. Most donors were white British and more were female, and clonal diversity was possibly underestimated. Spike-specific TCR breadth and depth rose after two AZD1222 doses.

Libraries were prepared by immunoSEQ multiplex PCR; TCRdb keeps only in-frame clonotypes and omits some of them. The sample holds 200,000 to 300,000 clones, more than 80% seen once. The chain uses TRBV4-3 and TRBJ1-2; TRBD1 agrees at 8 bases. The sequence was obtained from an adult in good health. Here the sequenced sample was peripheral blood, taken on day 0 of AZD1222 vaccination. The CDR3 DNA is TGCGCCAGCAGCCAACCAGGGGGCGCTTATGGCTACACCTTC. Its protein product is CASSQPGGAYGYTF.